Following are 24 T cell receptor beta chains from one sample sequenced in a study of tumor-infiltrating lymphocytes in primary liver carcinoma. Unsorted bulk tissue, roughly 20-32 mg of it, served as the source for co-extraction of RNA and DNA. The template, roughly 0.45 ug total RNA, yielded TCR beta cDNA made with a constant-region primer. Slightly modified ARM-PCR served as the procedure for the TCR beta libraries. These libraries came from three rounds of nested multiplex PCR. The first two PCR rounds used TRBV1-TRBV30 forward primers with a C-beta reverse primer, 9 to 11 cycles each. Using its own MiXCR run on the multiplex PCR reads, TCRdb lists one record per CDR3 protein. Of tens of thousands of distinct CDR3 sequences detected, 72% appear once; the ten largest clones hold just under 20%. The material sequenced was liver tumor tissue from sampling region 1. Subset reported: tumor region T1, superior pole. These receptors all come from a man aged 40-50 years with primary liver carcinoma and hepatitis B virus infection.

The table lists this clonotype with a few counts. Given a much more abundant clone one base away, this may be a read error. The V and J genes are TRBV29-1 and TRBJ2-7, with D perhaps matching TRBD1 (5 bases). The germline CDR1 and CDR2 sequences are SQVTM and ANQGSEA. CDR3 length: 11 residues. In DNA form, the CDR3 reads TGCAGCGGGGTCACAGGTGGCGAGCAGTGCTTC. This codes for CSGVTGGEQCF.

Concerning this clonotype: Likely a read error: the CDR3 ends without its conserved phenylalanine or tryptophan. CDR3 amino acids: CSVDLETQYI. The CDR3 bases are TGCAGCGTTGACCTAGAGACCCAGTACATC. V is TRBV29-1 and J is TRBJ2-5; no definite D call. Germline CDR1 reads SQVTM; CDR2 reads ANQGSEA. V dropped 3 bases and J dropped 4 bases, with 3 bases sitting between them. CDR3 length equals 10 residues.

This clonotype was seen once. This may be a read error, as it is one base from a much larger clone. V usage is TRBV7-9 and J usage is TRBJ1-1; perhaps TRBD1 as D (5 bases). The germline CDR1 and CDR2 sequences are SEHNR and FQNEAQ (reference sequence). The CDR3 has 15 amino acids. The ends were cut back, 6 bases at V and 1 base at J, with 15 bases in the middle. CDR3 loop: CASSQRGLPNTEAFF. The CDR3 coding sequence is TGTGCCAGCAGTCAACGGGGACTGCCGAACACTGAAGCTTTCTTT.

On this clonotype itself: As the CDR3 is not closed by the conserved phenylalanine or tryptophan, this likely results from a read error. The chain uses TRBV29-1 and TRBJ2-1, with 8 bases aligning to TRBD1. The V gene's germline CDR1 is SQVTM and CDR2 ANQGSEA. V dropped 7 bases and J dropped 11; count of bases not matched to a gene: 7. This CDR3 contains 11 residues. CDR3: CSAPTGGQQFS. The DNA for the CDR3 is TGCAGCGCTCCCACAGGGGGTCAGCAGTTCTCC.

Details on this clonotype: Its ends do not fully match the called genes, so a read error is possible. CDR3 amino acids: CTSSAYADTQYF. For the CDR3, the DNA is TGTACCAGCAGTGCCTACGCAGATACGCAGTATTTT. This chain connects TRBV6-2 or TRBV6-3 to TRBJ2-3, with D hard to call. This CDR3 is built from 12 residues. The V gene's germline CDR1 is MNHEY and CDR2 SVGEGT.

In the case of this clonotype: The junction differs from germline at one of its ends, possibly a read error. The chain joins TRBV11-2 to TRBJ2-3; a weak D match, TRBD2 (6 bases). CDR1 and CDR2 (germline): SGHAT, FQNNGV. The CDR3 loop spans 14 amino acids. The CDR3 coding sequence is TGTGCCGGCAGGTTATCCGGGGGATCAGATACGCAGTATTTT. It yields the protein CAGRLSGGSDTQYF. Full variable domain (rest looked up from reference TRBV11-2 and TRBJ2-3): EAGVAQSPRYKIIEKRQSVAFWCNPISGHATLYWYQQILGQGPKLLIQFQNNGVVDDSQLPKDRFSAERLKGVDSTLKIQPAKLEDSAVYLCAGRLSGGSDTQYFGPGTRLTVL.

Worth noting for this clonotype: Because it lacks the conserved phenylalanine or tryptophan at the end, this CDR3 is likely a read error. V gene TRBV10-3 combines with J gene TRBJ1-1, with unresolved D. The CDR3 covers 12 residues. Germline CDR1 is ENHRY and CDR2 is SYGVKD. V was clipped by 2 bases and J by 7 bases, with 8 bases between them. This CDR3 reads CAISEGRYEAFS. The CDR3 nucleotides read TGTGCCATCAGTGAGGGTCGGTATGAAGCTTTCTCT.

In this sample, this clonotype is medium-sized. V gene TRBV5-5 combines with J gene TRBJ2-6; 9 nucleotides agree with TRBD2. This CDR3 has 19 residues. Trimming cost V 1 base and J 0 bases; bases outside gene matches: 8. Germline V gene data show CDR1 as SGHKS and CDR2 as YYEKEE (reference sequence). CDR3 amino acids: CASSLRLAEISSGANVLTF. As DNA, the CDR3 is TGTGCCAGCAGCTTGAGACTAGCGGAGATTAGCTCTGGGGCCAACGTCCTGACTTTC.

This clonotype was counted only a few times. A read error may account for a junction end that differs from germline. CDR3 nucleotides: TGTGCCAGCAGCCAAGAAGCGGGACAAAACAATGAGCGGTTCTTC. Translation gives CASSQEAGQNNERFF. This chain uses TRBV4-1 with TRBJ2-1, with a tentative D call TRBD2 (7 bases). CDR1 and CDR2 (germline): MGHRA, YSYEKL. The CDR3 is made up of 15 amino acids.

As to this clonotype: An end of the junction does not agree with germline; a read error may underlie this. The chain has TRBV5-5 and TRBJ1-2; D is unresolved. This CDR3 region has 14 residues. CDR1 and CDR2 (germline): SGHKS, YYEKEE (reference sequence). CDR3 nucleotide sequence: TGTGTCAGCAGCTCGGAAGGCGCGAACTATGGTTACACCTTC. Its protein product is CVSSSEGANYGYTF.

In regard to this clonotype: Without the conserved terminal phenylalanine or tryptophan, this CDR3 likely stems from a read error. The CDR3 DNA reads as TGTGCCATCAGTGAGTCCATGGATGACGGGGAGCTGTTTTCT. Translation gives CAISESMDDGELFS. This chain uses TRBV10-3 with TRBJ2-2; no reliable D call. Trimming cost V 0 bases and J 7 bases, with 9 bases left between them. Per germline, CDR1 ENHRY and CDR2 SYGVKD. The CDR3 contains 14 residues.

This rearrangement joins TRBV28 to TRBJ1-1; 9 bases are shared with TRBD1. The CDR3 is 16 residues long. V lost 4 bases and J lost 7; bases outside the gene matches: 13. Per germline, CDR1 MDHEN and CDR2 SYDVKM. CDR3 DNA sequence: TGTGCCAGCAGTTCCCTGGGGGGACAGGGTAGAAGTGAAGCTTTCTTT. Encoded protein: CASSSLGGQGRSEAFF. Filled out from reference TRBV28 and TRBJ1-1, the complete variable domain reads DVKVTQSSRYLVKRTGEKVFLECVQDMDHENMFWYRQDPGLGLRLIYFSYDVKMKEKGDIPEGYSVSREKKERFSLILESASTNQTSMYLCASSSLGGQGRSEAFFGQGTRLTVV.

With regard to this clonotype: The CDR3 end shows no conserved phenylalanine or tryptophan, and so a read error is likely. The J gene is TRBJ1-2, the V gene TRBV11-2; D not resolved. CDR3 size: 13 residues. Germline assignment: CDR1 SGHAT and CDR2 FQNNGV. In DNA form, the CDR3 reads TGTGCCAGCAGCTTAGAGGTGAACTATGGTTACACCCTC. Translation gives CASSLEVNYGYTL.

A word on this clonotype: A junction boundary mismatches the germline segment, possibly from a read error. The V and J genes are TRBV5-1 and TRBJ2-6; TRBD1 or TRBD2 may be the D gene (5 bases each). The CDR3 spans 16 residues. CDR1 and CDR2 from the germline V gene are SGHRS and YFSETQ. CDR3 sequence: CASSGGLTSGANALIF. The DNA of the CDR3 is TGCGCCAGCAGCGGCGGGCTTACCTCTGGGGCCAACGCCCTGATTTTC.

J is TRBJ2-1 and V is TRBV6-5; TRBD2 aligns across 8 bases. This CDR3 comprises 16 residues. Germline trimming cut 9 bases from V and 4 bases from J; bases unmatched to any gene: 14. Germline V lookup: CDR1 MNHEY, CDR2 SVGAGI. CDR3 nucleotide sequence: TGTGCCAGGGGTTCCCCGGCAGCGGGAGCTTACAATGAGCAGTTCTTC. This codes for CARGSPAAGAYNEQFF.

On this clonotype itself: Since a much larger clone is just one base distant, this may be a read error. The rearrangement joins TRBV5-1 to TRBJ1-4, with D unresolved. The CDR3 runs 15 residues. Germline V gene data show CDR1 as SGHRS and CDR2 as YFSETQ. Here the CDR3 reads CTSSPDGVTNEKLFF. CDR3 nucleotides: TGCACCAGCAGTCCCGATGGGGTAACTAATGAAAAACTGTTTTTT.

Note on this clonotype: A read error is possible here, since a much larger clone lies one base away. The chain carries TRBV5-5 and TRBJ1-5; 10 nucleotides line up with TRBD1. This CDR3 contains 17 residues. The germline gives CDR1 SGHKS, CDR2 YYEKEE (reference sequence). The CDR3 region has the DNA TGTGCCAGCAGCCGGGACAGGGGTGATACGGACAATCGGCCCCAGCATTTT. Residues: CASSRDRGDTDNRPQHF.

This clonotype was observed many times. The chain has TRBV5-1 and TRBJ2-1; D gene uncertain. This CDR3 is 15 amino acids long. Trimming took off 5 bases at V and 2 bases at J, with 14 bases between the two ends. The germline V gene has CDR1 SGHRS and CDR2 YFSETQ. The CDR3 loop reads CASRPDRSTYNEQFF. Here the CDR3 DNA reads TGCGCCAGCAGACCAGACCGTAGCACCTACAATGAGCAGTTCTTC.

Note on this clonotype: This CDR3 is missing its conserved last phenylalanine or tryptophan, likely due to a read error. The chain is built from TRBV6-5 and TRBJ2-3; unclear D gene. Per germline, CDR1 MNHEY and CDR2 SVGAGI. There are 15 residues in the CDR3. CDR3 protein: CSSSYSTVAARPQYS. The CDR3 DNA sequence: TGTTCCAGCAGTTACTCGACGGTAGCAGCGAGGCCGCAGTATTCT.

The CDR3 DNA is TGCGCCAACAGTCTAGCGGTGGATGTCACCGGGGAGCTGTTTTTT. Amino acid sequence: CANSLAVDVTGELFF. V usage is TRBV4-1 and J usage is TRBJ2-2, with 7 bases lining up with TRBD2. The germline V gene has CDR1 MGHRA and CDR2 YSYEKL. V lost 10 bases and J lost 4; bases outside the gene matches: 12. There are 15 residues in the CDR3.

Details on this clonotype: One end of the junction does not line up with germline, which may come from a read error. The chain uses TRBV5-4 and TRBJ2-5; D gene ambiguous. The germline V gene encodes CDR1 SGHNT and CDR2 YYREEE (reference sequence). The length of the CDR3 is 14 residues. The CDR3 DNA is TGCGCCAGCAAGCTGGACCCCCCACAAGAGACCCAGTACTTC. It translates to CASKLDPPQETQYF.

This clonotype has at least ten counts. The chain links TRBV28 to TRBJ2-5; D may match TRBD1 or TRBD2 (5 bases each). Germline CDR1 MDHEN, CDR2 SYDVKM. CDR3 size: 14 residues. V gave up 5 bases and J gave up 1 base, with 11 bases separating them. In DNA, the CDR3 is TGTGCCAGCAGTGCATCCGGGACCCAAGAGACCCAGTACTTC. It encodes CASSASGTQETQYF.

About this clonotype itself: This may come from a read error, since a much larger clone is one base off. CDR3 sequence: CASSADRFSSNQSQHF. CDR3 in DNA: TGTGCCAGCAGCGCCGACAGGTTCTCTAGCAATCAGTCCCAGCATTTT. V and J are TRBV2 and TRBJ1-5; tentative D call: TRBD1 (6 bases). Germline V gives CDR1 SNHLY, CDR2 FYNNEI. The CDR3 has 16 residues.

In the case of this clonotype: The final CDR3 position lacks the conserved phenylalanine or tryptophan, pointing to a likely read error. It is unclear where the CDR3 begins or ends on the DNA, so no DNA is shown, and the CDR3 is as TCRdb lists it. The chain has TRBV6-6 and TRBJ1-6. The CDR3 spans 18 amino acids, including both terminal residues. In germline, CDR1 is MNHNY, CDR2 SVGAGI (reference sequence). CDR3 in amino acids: CPSSYFLRAPRWNSPLHT.